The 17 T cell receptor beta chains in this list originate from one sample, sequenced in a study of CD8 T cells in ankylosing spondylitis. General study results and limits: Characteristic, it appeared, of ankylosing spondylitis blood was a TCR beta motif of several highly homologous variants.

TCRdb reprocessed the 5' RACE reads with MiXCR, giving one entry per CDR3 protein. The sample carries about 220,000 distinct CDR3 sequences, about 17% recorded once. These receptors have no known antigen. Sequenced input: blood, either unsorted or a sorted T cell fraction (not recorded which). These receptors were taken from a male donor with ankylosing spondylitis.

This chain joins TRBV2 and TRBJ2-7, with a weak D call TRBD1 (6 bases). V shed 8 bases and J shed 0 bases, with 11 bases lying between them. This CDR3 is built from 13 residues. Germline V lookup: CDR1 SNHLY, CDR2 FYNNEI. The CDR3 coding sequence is TGTGCCAGCCTCGCAGGGGACTCCTACGAGCAGTACTTC. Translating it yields CASLAGDSYEQYF.

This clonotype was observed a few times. This CDR3 reads CASSPVEQGRYEQYF. The CDR3 DNA sequence: TGCGCCAGCAGCCCCGTAGAACAGGGGCGCTACGAGCAGTACTTC. This chain uses TRBV4-1 with TRBJ2-7, with 7 bases fitting TRBD1. The CDR3 loop spans 15 amino acids. With 4 bases clipped from V and 3 bases from J, the junction kept 9 bases outside the gene matches. From germline, CDR1 is MGHRA and CDR2 YSYEKL.

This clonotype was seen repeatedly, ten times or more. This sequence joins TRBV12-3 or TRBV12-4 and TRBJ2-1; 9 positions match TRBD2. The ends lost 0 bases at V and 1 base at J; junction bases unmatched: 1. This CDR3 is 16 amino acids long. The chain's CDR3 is CASSLAGLASYNEQFF. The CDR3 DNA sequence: TGTGCCAGCAGTTTAGCGGGACTAGCATCCTACAATGAGCAGTTCTTC.

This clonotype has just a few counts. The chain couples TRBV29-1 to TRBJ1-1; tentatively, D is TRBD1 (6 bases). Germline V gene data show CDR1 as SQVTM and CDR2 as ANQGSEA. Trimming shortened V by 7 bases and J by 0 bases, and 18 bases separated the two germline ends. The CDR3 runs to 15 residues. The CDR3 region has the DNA TGCAGCGCCATAGGGACACCTAATATGAACACTGAAGCTTTCTTT. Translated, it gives CSAIGTPNMNTEAFF.

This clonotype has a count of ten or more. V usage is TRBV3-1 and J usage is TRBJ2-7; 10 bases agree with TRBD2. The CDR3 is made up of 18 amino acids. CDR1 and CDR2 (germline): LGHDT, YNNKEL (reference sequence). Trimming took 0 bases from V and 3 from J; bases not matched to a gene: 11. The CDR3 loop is CASSQDGSSSGSFYEQYF. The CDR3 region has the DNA TGTGCCAGCAGCCAAGACGGGTCGTCTAGCGGGAGTTTCTACGAGCAGTACTTC.

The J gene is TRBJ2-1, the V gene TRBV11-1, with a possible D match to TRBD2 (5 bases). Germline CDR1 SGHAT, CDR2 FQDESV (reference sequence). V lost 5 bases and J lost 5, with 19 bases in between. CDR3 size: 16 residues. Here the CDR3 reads CASSTSREVPDNEQFF. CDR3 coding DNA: TGTGCCAGCAGCACCTCTCGGGAAGTCCCAGACAATGAGCAGTTCTTC.

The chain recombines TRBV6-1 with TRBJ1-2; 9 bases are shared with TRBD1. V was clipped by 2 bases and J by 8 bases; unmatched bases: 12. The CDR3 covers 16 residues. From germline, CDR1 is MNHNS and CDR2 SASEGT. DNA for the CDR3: TGTGCCAGCAGTGAATTCGGGACAGGGTCGGTTGGCGGCTACACCTTC. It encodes CASSEFGTGSVGGYTF.

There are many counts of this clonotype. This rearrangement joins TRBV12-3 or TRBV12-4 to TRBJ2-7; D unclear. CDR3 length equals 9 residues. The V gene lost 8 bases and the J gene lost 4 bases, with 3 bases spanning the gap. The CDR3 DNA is TGTGCCAGCTGTTACGAGCAGTACTTC. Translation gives CASCYEQYF.

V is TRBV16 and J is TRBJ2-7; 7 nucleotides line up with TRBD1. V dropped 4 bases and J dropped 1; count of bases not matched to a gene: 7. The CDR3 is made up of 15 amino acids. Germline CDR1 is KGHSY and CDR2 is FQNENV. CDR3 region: CASSPRQGPSYEQYF. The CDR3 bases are TGTGCCAGCAGCCCCCGACAGGGCCCTTCCTACGAGCAGTACTTC. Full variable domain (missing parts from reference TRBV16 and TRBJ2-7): GEEVAQTPKHLVRGEGQKAKLYCAPIKGHSYVFWYQQVLKNEFKFLISFQNENVFDETGMPKERFSAKCLPNSPCSLEIQATKLEDSAVYFCASSPRQGPSYEQYFGPGTRLTVT.

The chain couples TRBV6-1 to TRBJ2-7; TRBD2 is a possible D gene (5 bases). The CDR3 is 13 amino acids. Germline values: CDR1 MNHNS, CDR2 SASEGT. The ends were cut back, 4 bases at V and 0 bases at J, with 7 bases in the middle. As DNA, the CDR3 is TGTGCCAGCAGTGCTGGGAGCTCCTACGAGCAGTACTTC. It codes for CASSAGSSYEQYF.

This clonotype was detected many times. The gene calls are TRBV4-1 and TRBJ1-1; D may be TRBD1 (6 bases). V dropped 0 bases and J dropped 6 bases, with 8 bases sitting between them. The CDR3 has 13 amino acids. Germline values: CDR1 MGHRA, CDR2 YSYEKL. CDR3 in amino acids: CASSQDRGAEAFF. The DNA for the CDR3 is TGCGCCAGCAGCCAAGATAGGGGGGCTGAAGCTTTCTTT.

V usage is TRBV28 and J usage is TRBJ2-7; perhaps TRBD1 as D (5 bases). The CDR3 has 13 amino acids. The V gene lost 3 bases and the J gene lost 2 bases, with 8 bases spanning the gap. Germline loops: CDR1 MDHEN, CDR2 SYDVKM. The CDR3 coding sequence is TGTGCCAGCAGTTTCTGGGGCCCCTACGAGCAGTACTTC. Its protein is CASSFWGPYEQYF.

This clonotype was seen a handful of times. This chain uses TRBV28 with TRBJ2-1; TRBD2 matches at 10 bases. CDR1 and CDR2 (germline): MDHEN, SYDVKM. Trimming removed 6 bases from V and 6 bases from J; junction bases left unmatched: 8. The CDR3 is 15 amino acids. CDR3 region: CASSQRASGGNEQFF. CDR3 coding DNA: TGTGCCAGCAGCCAAAGGGCTAGCGGGGGCAATGAGCAGTTCTTC.

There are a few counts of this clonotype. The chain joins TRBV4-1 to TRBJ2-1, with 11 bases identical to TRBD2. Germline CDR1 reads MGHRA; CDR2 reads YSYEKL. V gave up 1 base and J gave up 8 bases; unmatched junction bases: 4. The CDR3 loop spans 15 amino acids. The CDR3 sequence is CASSQVAGGIDEQFF. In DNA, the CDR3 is TGCGCCAGCAGCCAAGTAGCGGGGGGGATAGATGAGCAGTTCTTC.

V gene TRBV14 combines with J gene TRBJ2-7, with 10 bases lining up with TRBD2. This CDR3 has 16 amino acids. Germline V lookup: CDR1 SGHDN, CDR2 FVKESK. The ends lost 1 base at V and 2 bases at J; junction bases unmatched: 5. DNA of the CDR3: TGTGCCAGCAGCCAAGCGGGACTAGCGAAACCCTACGAGCAGTACTTC. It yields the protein CASSQAGLAKPYEQYF.

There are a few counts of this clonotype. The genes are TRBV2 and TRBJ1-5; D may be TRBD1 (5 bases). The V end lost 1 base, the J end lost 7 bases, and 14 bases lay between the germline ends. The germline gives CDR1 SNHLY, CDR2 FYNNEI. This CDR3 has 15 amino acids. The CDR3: CASSEGWGREQPQHF. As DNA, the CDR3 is TGTGCCAGCAGTGAAGGTTGGGGACGGGAACAGCCCCAGCATTTT.

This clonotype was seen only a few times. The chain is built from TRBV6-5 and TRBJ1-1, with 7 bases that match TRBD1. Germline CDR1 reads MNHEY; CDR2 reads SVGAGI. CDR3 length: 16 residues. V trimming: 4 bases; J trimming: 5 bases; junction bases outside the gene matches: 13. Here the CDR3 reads CASSSTPDREGTEAFF. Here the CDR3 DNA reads TGTGCCAGCAGTTCGACCCCCGACAGGGAGGGTACTGAAGCTTTCTTT.